This is a list of T cell receptor beta chains from one sample in a study of cytomegalovirus exposure and HLA in healthy donors. Sequenced by immunoSEQ multiplex PCR; TCRdb stores in-frame clones only, minus some. Of approximately 100,000 clones listed, roughly 75% are singletons. Sequencing was carried out using PBMCs. These receptors all stem from a male donor in good health and CMV-seropositive. The CDR3 runs from the conserved cysteine through the conserved F or W. The D gene is left open where the match is weak. Clone sizes are given selectively: once, few, many, or a class where the clone is expanded.

>TRBD1|NA|TRBV19|TRBJ1-1
CASRGGQGLSEAFF
TGTGCCAGTAGAGGCGGACAGGGGCTCTCTGAAGCTTTCTTT
>TRBD1|NA|TRBV5-1|TRBJ2-1
CASSLGGGTGLDNEQFF
TGCGCCAGCAGCTTGGGGGGCGGGACAGGGCTGGACAATGAGCAGTTCTTC
>NA|NA|TRBV7-9|TRBJ2-7
CASSPNRGGEPSYEQYF
TGTGCCAGCAGCCCAAACAGGGGAGGTGAGCCTTCCTACGAGCAGTACTTC
>TRBD1|NA|TRBV11-3|TRBJ1-5
CASSFLWTGFSNQPQHF
TGTGCCAGCAGCTTCCTTTGGACAGGGTTTAGCAATCAGCCCCAGCATTTT
>NA|NA|TRBV11-3|TRBJ1-5
CASSLFGGSNQPQHF
TGTGCCAGCAGCTTGTTCGGGGGGAGCAATCAGCCCCAGCATTTT
>NA|NA|TRBV29-1|TRBJ1-1
CSVDFPGENTEAFF
TGCAGCGTTGATTTTCCAGGGGAGAACACTGAAGCTTTCTTT
>NA|NA|TRBV7-9|TRBJ2-7
CASSISTIGSHEQYF
TGTGCCAGCAGCATTAGTACTATAGGCTCACACGAGCAGTACTTC
>TRBD1|NA|TRBV9|TRBJ2-5
CASSAWGQGREQETQYF
TGTGCCAGCAGCGCTTGGGGACAGGGTAGGGAACAAGAGACCCAGTACTTC
>NA|NA|TRBV4-3|TRBJ1-5
CASSFQAGQPQHF
TGCGCCAGCAGCTTCCAGGCGGGTCAGCCCCAGCATTTT
>NA|NA|TRBV7-2|TRBJ2-3
CAGGRDLEPYF
TGTGCCGGGGGACGGGACTTAGAGCCGTATTTT
>TRBD1|NA|TRBV4-1|TRBJ2-5
CASSQGPRQGAVETQYF
TGCGCCAGCAGCCAGGGTCCGCGACAGGGGGCCGTGGAGACCCAGTACTTC
>TRBD1|NA|TRBV4-3|TRBJ2-7
CASSQDGTVESYEQYF
TGCGCCAGCAGCCAAGATGGGACAGTAGAGAGCTACGAGCAGTACTTC
>NA|NA|TRBV20-1|TRBJ2-7
CSARDRGEQYF
TGCAGTGCTAGAGATAGAGGGGAGCAGTACTTC
>NA|NA|TRBV5-1|TRBJ1-4
CASSLGVRDSGEKLFF
TGCGCCAGCAGCTTGGGAGTCAGGGATTCAGGTGAAAAACTGTTTTTT
>TRBD1|NA|TRBV6-4|TRBJ2-2
CASRTGDTGELFF
TGTGCCAGCCGGACAGGGGATACCGGGGAGCTGTTTTTT
>TRBD1|NA|TRBV4-1|TRBJ1-2
CASSPGTGGAFGYTF
TGCGCCAGCAGCCCAGGGACAGGGGGCGCGTTTGGCTACACCTTC
>TRBD2|NA|TRBV7-9|TRBJ2-2
CANHKSGIVAGELFF
TGTGCCAACCATAAGAGCGGGATCGTGGCCGGGGAGCTGTTTTTT
>TRBD1|NA|TRBV5-1|TRBJ1-6
CASSLGQGVSPLHF
TGCGCCAGCAGCTTAGGACAGGGGGTCTCACCCCTCCACTTT
>NA|NA|TRBV11-2|TRBJ1-4
CASSLDPPGTATNEKLFF
TGTGCCAGCAGCTTAGATCCGCCGGGAACTGCAACTAATGAAAAACTGTTTTTT
>TRBD1|NA|TRBV19|TRBJ1-2
CASSIDGTGRRGYTF
TGTGCCAGTAGTATAGATGGGACAGGACGTAGGGGCTACACCTTC
>NA|few|TRBV11-2|TRBJ2-1
CASSLDLVRGYNEQFF
TGTGCCAGCAGCTTAGATCTCGTCAGGGGTTACAATGAGCAGTTCTTC
>NA|NA|TRBV27|TRBJ1-5
CASSSYRDPYNNQPQHF
TGTGCCAGCAGTTCCTACAGGGACCCGTATAACAATCAGCCCCAGCATTTT
>NA|few|TRBV6-5|TRBJ1-2
CASSSQGGAKGYTF
TGTGCCAGCAGTTCCCAAGGGGGGGCTAAGGGCTACACCTTC
>NA|NA|TRBV5-8|TRBJ2-1
CASSRRYGLYNEQFF
TGTGCCAGCAGCCGTCGGTATGGACTCTACAATGAGCAGTTCTTC
>NA|NA|TRBV30|TRBJ1-2
CAWRAGRMGYGYTF
TGTGCCTGGAGGGCGGGCCGGATGGGGTATGGCTACACCTTC
>NA|NA|TRBV10-2|TRBJ1-4
CASSGWGINEKLFF
TGCGCCAGCAGTGGGTGGGGCATTAATGAAAAACTGTTTTTT